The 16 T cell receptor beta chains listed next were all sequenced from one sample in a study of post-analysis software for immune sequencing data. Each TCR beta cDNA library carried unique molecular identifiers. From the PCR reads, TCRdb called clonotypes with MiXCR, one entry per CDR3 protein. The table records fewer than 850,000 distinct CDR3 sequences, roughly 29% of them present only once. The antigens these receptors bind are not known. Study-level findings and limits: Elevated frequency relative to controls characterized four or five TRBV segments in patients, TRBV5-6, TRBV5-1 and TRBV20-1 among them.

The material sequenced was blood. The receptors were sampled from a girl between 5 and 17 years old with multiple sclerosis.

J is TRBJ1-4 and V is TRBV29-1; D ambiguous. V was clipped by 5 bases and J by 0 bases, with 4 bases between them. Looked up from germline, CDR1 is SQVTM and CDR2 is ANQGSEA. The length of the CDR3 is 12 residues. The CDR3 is CSVMPTNEKLFF. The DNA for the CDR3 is TGCAGCGTTATGCCAACTAATGAAAAACTGTTTTTT.

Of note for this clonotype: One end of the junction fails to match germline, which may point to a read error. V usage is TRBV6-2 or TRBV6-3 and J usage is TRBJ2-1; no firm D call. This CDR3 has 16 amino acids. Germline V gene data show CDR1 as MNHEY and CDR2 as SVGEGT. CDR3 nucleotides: TGTGCCAACAGTTATCTTCGGAGTCGGCCCTACAATGAGCAGTTCTTC. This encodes CANSYLRSRPYNEQFF.

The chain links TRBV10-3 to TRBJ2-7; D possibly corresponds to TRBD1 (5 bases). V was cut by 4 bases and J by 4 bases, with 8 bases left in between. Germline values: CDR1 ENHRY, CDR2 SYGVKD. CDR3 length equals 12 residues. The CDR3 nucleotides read TGTGCCATCAGTGTTCAGGGTTACGAGCAGTACTTC. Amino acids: CAISVQGYEQYF.

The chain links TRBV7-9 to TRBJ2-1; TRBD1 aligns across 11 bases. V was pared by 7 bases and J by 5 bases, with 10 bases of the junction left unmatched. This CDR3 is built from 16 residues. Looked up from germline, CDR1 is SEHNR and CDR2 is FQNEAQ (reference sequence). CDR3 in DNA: TGTGCCAGCACTATAAGTAGGACAGGGGGCAACAATGAGCAGTTCTTC. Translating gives CASTISRTGGNNEQFF.

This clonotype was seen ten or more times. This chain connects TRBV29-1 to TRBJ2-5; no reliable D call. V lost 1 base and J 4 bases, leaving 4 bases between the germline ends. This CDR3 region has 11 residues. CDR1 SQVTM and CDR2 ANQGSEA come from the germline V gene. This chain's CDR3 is CSVEGGETQYF. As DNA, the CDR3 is TGCAGCGTTGAAGGGGGAGAGACCCAGTACTTC.

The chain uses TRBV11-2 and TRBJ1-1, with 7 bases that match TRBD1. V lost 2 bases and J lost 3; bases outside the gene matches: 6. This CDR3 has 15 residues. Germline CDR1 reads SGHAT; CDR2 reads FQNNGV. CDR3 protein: CASSLSRGPDTEAFF. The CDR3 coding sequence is TGTGCCAGCAGCTTATCGAGGGGGCCGGACACTGAAGCTTTCTTT.

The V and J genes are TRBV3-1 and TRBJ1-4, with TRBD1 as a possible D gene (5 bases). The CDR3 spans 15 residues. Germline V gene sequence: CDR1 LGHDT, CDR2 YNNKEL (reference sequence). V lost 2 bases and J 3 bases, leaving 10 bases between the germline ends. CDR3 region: CASSQRTGANEKLFF. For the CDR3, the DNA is TGTGCCAGCAGCCAAAGGACGGGGGCTAATGAAAAACTGTTTTTT.

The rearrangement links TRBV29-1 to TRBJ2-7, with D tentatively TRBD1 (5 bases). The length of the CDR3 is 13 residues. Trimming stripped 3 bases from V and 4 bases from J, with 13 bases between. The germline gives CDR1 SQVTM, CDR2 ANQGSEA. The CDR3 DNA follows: TGCAGCGTTGAGGCCCAGGGCGAGTACGAGCAGTACTTC. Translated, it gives CSVEAQGEYEQYF.

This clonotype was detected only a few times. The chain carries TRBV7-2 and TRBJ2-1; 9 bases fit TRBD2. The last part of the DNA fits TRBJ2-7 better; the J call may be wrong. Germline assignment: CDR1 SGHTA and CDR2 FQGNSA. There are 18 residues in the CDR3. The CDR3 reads CASSLYGIAGDSYNEQYF. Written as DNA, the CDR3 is TGTGCCAGCAGCTTATATGGGATAGCGGGGGACTCCTACAATGAGCAGTACTTC.

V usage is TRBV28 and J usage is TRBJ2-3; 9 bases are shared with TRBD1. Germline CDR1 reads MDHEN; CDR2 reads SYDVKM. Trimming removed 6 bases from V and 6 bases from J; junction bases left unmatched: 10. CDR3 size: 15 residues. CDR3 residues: CASRDSQGARDTQYF. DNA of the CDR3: TGTGCCAGCAGAGACTCACAGGGGGCGAGGGATACGCAGTATTTT.

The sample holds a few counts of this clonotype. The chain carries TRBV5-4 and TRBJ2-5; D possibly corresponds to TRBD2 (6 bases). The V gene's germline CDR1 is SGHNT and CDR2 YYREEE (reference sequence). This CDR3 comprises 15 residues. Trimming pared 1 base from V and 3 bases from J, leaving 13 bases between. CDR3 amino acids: CASSLSASDKETQYF. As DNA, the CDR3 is TGTGCCAGCAGCTTGTCCGCTAGCGACAAAGAGACCCAGTACTTC.

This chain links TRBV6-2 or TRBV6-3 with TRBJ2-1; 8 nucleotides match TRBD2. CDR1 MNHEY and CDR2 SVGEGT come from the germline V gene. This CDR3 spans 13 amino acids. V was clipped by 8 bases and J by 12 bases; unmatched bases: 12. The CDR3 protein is CASATSGPESQFF. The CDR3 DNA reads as TGTGCCAGCGCCACTAGCGGCCCAGAGTCGCAGTTCTTC.

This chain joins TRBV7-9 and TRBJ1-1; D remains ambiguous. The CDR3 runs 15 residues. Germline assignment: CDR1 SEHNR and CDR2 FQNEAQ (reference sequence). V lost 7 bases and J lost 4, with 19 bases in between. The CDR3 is CASTLVSRRATEAFF. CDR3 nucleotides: TGTGCCAGCACCCTAGTAAGTCGGAGGGCCACTGAAGCTTTCTTT.

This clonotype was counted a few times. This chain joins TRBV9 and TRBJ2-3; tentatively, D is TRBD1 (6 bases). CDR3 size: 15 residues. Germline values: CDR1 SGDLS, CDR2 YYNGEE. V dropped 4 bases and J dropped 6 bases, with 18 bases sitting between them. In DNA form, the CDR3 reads TGTGCCAGCAGCCTGATGGACAGTCGTATTGATACGCAGTATTTT. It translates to CASSLMDSRIDTQYF.

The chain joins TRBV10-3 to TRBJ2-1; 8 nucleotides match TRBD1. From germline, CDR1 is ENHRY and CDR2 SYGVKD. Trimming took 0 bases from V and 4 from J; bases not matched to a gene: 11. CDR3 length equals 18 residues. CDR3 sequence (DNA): TGTGCCATCAGTGAGTCGATTGGGACAGGAGACCAGTACAATGAGCAGTTCTTC. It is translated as CAISESIGTGDQYNEQFF.

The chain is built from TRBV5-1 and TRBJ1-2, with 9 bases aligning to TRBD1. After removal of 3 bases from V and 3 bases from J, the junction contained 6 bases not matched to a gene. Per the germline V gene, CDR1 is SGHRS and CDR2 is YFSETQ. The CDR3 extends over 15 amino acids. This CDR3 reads CASSSGQGSYYGYTF. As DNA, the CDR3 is TGCGCCAGCAGCTCAGGACAGGGGTCCTACTATGGCTACACCTTC.